This is a list of T cell receptor beta chains from one sample in a study of CD8 T cells in Susac syndrome. From the immunoSEQ multiplex PCR reads, TCRdb called clonotypes with MiXCR, one entry per CDR3 protein. The sample contains about 250,000 distinct CDR3 sequences, around 93% of which appear only once. The specimen sequenced was CD4+ T cells from PBMCs. The receptors here all came from a human donor with multiple sclerosis. CDR3s include the opening cysteine and the closing phenylalanine or tryptophan. D genes are given only for firm matches. Clone size is not always given. Where it is, it says once, few, many or a class for expanded clones.

.,TRBJ2-3,TRBV6-1,.,CASSAGPGTDTQYF,TGTGCCAGCAGTGCAGGTCCCGGGACAGATACGCAGTATTTT
.,TRBJ2-7,TRBV20-1,.,CSAPTTGEQYF,TGCAGTGCTCCAACCACGGGTGAGCAGTACTTC
.,TRBJ2-5,TRBV9,.,CASSVDPVDRETQYF,TGTGCCAGCAGCGTAGACCCCGTGGACAGAGAGACCCAGTACTTC
.,TRBJ1-2,TRBV10-3,.,CAISEVDNYGYTF,TGTGCCATCAGTGAAGTCGATAACTATGGCTACACCTTC
.,TRBJ1-2,TRBV29-1,.,CSAGRAEQNYGYTF,TGCAGCGCCGGAAGAGCAGAGCAAAACTATGGCTACACCTTC
TRBD1,TRBJ1-6,TRBV30,.,CAWSVDRGPSPLHF,TGTGCCTGGAGTGTGGACAGGGGACCCTCACCCCTCCACTTT
TRBD1,TRBJ1-5,TRBV2,.,CASSGDRVDQPQHF,TGTGCCAGCAGTGGGGACAGGGTTGATCAGCCCCAGCATTTT
.,TRBJ1-2,TRBV5-4,.,CASSLGPGGVIYGYTF,TGTGCCAGCAGCTTAGGACCTGGGGGCGTCATCTATGGCTACACCTTC
.,TRBJ2-4,TRBV6-5,.,CASSYDGDIQYF,TGTGCCAGCAGTTACGACGGGGACATTCAGTACTTC
TRBD1,TRBJ1-1,TRBV29-1,.,CSTATGTNAEAFF,TGCAGCACGGCGACAGGGACGAACGCTGAAGCTTTCTTT
TRBD2,TRBJ2-7,TRBV10-3,.,CAISGQTSGTYEQYF,TGTGCCATCAGTGGCCAGACTAGCGGGACCTACGAGCAGTACTTC
.,TRBJ2-1,TRBV4-2,once,CASSQDWAYNEQFF,TGTGCCAGCAGCCAAGACTGGGCCTACAATGAGCAGTTCTTC
.,TRBJ1-1,TRBV7-9,.,CASSPGTVGYTEAFF,TGTGCCAGCAGCCCCGGGACCGTCGGATACACTGAAGCTTTCTTT
.,TRBJ2-1,TRBV10-3,once,CAISGQGSSYNEQFF,TGTGCCATCAGTGGTCAGGGGAGTAGCTACAATGAGCAGTTCTTC
.,TRBJ2-2,TRBV6-5,.,CASSYLRGRAGELFF,TGTGCCAGCAGTTACCTCCGGGGAAGGGCCGGGGAGCTGTTTTTT
TRBD2,TRBJ2-5,TRBV20-1,.,CSAPSGGSGETQYF,TGCAGTGCTCCTTCCGGGGGGAGTGGGGAGACCCAGTACTTC
.,TRBJ2-7,TRBV28,.,CASSSQSTYEQYF,TGTGCCAGCAGTAGCCAGTCGACCTACGAGCAGTACTTC
TRBD2,TRBJ2-7,TRBV20-1,.,CSAGGGVDEQYF,TGCAGTGCTGGGGGGGGTGTGGACGAGCAGTACTTC
.,TRBJ2-6,TRBV7-8,.,CASSSMASSGANVLTF,TGTGCCAGCAGCTCGATGGCTAGCTCTGGGGCCAACGTCCTGACTTTC
TRBD2,TRBJ2-3,TRBV5-1,few,CASSLRTSGTDTQYF,TGCGCCAGCAGCCTCCGGACTAGCGGTACAGATACGCAGTATTTT
.,TRBJ2-5,TRBV4-2,.,CASSLPEGSQQETQYF,TGTGCCAGCAGCCTCCCGGAGGGCAGTCAGCAAGAGACCCAGTACTTC
.,TRBJ1-2,TRBV30,.,CAWSTHDYGYTF,TGTGCCTGGAGTACGCACGACTATGGCTACACCTTC
.,TRBJ2-1,TRBV20-1,.,CSARRSSYNEQFF,TGCAGTGCGCGGCGGAGCTCCTACAATGAGCAGTTCTTC
.,TRBJ2-3,TRBV29-1,.,CSVAGASPDTQYF,TGCAGCGTTGCGGGGGCTTCCCCAGATACGCAGTATTTT
.,TRBJ1-1,TRBV5-6,.,CASSLAGGLTIEAFF,TGTGCCAGCAGCTTGGCCGGGGGCTTGACAATTGAAGCTTTCTTT
.,TRBJ1-2,TRBV11-2,few,CASSLRNYGYTF,TGTGCCAGCAGCTTAAGGAACTATGGCTACACCTTC
.,TRBJ2-3,TRBV7-2,.,CASSSRGAPGTQYF,TGTGCCAGCAGCTCGAGAGGTGCCCCGGGTACGCAGTATTTT
TRBD2,TRBJ2-5,TRBV6-1,.,CASSERRVLAGGETQYF,TGTGCCAGCAGTGAAAGGAGGGTGCTAGCGGGCGGGGAGACCCAGTACTTC
.,TRBJ2-3,TRBV29-1,.,CSEGTDTQYF,TGCAGCGAAGGCACAGATACGCAGTATTTT
.,TRBJ2-1,TRBV2,.,CASSVGVGQFF,TGTGCCAGCAGTGTGGGCGTGGGGCAGTTCTTC
.,TRBJ2-3,TRBV2,.,CASSEESTDTQYF,TGTGCCAGCAGTGAAGAGAGCACAGATACGCAGTATTTT
TRBD2,TRBJ2-5,TRBV5-1,.,CASSLEGGETQYF,TGCGCCAGCAGCTTGGAGGGAGGGGAGACCCAGTACTTC
.,TRBJ1-2,TRBV6-5,.,CAASGGAVNYGYTF,TGTGCCGCCTCGGGGGGGGCCGTCAACTATGGCTACACCTTC
TRBD1,TRBJ2-5,TRBV7-2,once,CASSFAGGQETQYF,TGTGCCAGCAGCTTTGCAGGGGGACAAGAGACCCAGTACTTC